This T cell receptor (beta chain) was recovered during a study of cytomegalovirus exposure and HLA in healthy donors. Use of 60 Vbeta and 13 Jbeta primers characterized the PCR. Using immunoSEQ multiplex PCR, the repertoire was profiled, and TCRdb retains in-frame clones only, with some absent. The sample carries approximately 100,000 clones, 75% to 85% recorded once. The germline gives CDR1 SNHLY, CDR2 FYNNEI. The V and J ends lost 6 bases and 8 bases, in that order; junction bases with no gene match: 7. The length of the CDR3 is 13 residues. The sequence came from a woman in her thirties or forties in good health and CMV-seronegative. Material: PBMCs. The J gene is TRBJ1-2, the V gene TRBV2; TRBD1 matches at 9 bases. The CDR3 region is CASRPQGARGYTF. CDR3 sequence (DNA): TGTGCCAGCAGACCACAGGGGGCGCGGGGCTACACCTTC.